This entry is about one T cell receptor beta chain. The ends lost 5 bases at V and 8 bases at J; junction bases unmatched: 8. This CDR3 comprises 13 residues. Germline V lookup: CDR1 SNHLY, CDR2 FYNNEI. The data originate from a study of blood T cell repertoires in COVID-19. As for the study in general: The cDNA or gDNA used as material had been derived from T cells, B-cell-depleted T cells, or PBMCs.

Original processing methods: Amplification of reference gene primers was used by the study to estimate nucleated cell counts. Clones were read by immunoSEQ multiplex PCR, and TCRdb kept only the in-frame ones, dropping some. Clone size and the V and J calls come from that table; the DNA yielded D and trimming. The sample has over 35,000 clones, 70% to 90% seen once. The V gene is TRBV2, the J gene TRBJ1-2, with 7 bases that match TRBD1. The source of this sequence is a human donor in a cohort sampled during active COVID-19. The sequenced sample consisted of peripheral blood. The CDR3 here is CASSRRGQVGYTF. In nucleotides, the CDR3 is TGTGCCAGCAGTCGGAGGGGGCAGGTCGGCTACACCTTC.